These 4 T cell receptor beta chains were sequenced from one sample in a study of CD8 T cells in ankylosing spondylitis. The study's findings and limits: For ankylosing spondylitis blood, a TCR beta motif of roughly 8 highly homologous variants appeared characteristic.

One entry per CDR3 protein results from TCRdb running MiXCR on the 5' RACE reads. In the table there are over 600,000 distinct CDR3 sequences, roughly 20% of which are singletons. These receptors are not linked to any known antigen. The sequenced sample consisted of blood, either unsorted or a sorted T cell fraction (not recorded which). Every receptor here comes from a male donor with ankylosing spondylitis.

V gene TRBV5-1 combines with J gene TRBJ2-2; tentatively, D is TRBD2 (6 bases). This CDR3 has 15 amino acids. With 4 bases removed from V and 3 bases from J, the gap between germline ends came to 13 bases. CDR1 and CDR2 (germline): SGHRS, YFSETQ. The CDR3 sequence: CASSPRWEDTGELFF. DNA of the CDR3: TGCGCCAGCAGCCCGCGATGGGAGGACACCGGGGAGCTGTTTTTT.

The rearrangement joins TRBV2 to TRBJ1-1; 11 bases are a match to TRBD1. Trimming cost V 6 bases and J 6 bases; bases outside gene matches: 9. CDR1 and CDR2 (germline): SNHLY, FYNNEI. This CDR3 has 15 amino acids. The chain's CDR3 is CASRVSGTGGPEAFF. In nucleotides, the CDR3 is TGTGCCAGCAGAGTCTCCGGGACAGGGGGGCCTGAAGCTTTCTTT.

The chain has TRBV7-8 and TRBJ1-2, with 8 bases lining up with TRBD1. The CDR3 spans 16 residues. V lost 2 bases and J lost 6; bases outside the gene matches: 11. Germline V lookup: CDR1 SGHVS, CDR2 FQNEAQ. DNA of the CDR3: TGTGCCAGCAGCTTATCAGCGAGACAGGGGTATAATGGCTACACCTTC. This encodes CASSLSARQGYNGYTF.

This clonotype has just a few counts. The chain combines TRBV11-2 with TRBJ2-2; 12 bases fit TRBD2. From germline, CDR1 is SGHAT and CDR2 FQNNGV. Unmatched junction bases numbered 5, after V lost 5 bases and J lost 7 bases. This CDR3 comprises 15 residues. The CDR3: CASSGTSGRHGELFF. CDR3 DNA: TGTGCCAGCAGCGGAACTAGCGGGAGGCACGGGGAGCTGTTTTTT. The full variable domain, with the rest looked up from reference TRBV11-2 and TRBJ2-2, is EAGVAQSPRYKIIEKRQSVAFWCNPISGHATLYWYQQILGQGPKLLIQFQNNGVVDDSQLPKDRFSAERLKGVDSTLKIQPAKLEDSAVYLCASSGTSGRHGELFFGEGSRLTVL.